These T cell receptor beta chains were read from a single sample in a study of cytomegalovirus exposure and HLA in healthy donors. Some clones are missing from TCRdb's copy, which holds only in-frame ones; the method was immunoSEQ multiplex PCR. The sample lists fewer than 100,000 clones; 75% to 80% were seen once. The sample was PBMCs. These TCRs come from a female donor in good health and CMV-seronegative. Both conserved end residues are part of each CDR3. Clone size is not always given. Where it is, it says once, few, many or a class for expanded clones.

CDR3 protein: CASSSNRELGKLFF
V gene: TRBV14
clone size: few

CDR3 protein: CASSELEGLAGGESGELFF
V gene: TRBV6-1
clone size: -

CDR3 protein: CASSLGLRGGNTEAFF
V gene: TRBV13
clone size: -

CDR3 protein: CASSLRQMNTEAFF
V gene: TRBV5-1
clone size: -

CDR3 protein: CASSPDRGGEAFF
V gene: TRBV6-6
clone size: -

CDR3 protein: CAWTPTGNYGYTF
V gene: TRBV30
clone size: -

CDR3 protein: CASSTSGQETQYF
V gene: TRBV9
clone size: -

CDR3 protein: CASSFTTPGLAGVINTGELFF
V gene: TRBV28
clone size: -

CDR3 protein: CASSLGPADRPHYGYTF
V gene: TRBV28
clone size: -

CDR3 protein: CASSLGGWTYEQYF
V gene: TRBV7-9
clone size: -

CDR3 protein: CAWSLHSRDNEQFF
V gene: TRBV30
clone size: -

CDR3 protein: CASSPGGRGNEQYF
V gene: TRBV9
clone size: once

CDR3 protein: CASSSGRNIQYF
V gene: TRBV19
clone size: few

CDR3 protein: CAIVPGSYSNQPQHF
V gene: TRBV5-3
clone size: -

CDR3 protein: CASSVDRGYEQYF
V gene: TRBV7-2
clone size: -

CDR3 protein: CASSFGGEQYF
V gene: TRBV6-1
clone size: -

CDR3 protein: CASSADRLRGYTF
V gene: TRBV7-3
clone size: -

CDR3 protein: CASSTQTGTNEQFF
V gene: TRBV7-3
clone size: -

CDR3 protein: CASRELAGAGEQYF
V gene: TRBV28
clone size: -

CDR3 protein: CASSLAGGRARGDEQFF
V gene: TRBV11-3
clone size: few

CDR3 protein: CASSSGGRSTDTQYF
V gene: TRBV7-3
clone size: -

CDR3 protein: CASSLGGTGYGAFF
V gene: TRBV5-1
clone size: few

CDR3 protein: CASSGPRRGRSTDTQYF
V gene: TRBV6-1
clone size: once

CDR3 protein: CASSLAGSSGNTIYF
V gene: TRBV7-2
clone size: once

CDR3 protein: CASSLTSGRAVEQFF
V gene: TRBV7-3
clone size: -

CDR3 protein: CASSPRRDRYYEQYF
V gene: TRBV7-8
clone size: -

CDR3 protein: CAWSVPERGPNYGYTF
V gene: TRBV30
clone size: -

CDR3 protein: CASSQETSGGYNEQFF
V gene: TRBV4-2
clone size: -

CDR3 protein: CASSPDRNYGYTF
V gene: TRBV5-1
clone size: -

CDR3 protein: CASSSQIVYEQYF
V gene: TRBV6-1
clone size: few

CDR3 protein: CATSSGTGEEKLFF
V gene: TRBV19
clone size: -

CDR3 protein: CASSFAEPLYGYTF
V gene: TRBV5-4
clone size: -

CDR3 protein: CASSRQGAGVDTEAFF
V gene: TRBV14
clone size: -

CDR3 protein: CASSLTRVGTDTQYF
V gene: TRBV28
clone size: -

CDR3 protein: CASSPLVRGILDQPQHF
V gene: TRBV18
clone size: once

CDR3 protein: CASSRSFGTGSGNTIYF
V gene: TRBV4-1
clone size: -

CDR3 protein: CASSEGRELGTQYF
V gene: TRBV2
clone size: few

CDR3 protein: CAAASGTSKTDTQYF
V gene: TRBV6-1
clone size: -

CDR3 protein: CACGEGIYTGELFF
V gene: TRBV2
clone size: -

CDR3 protein: CASSGGQGTNYGYTF
V gene: TRBV5-1
clone size: -

CDR3 protein: CASSPRGLAGGRGYEQYF
V gene: TRBV7-8
clone size: -

CDR3 protein: CASSLGGSAKNIQYF
V gene: TRBV7-2
clone size: few

CDR3 protein: CASSPGGTADEKLFF
V gene: TRBV5-1
clone size: -

CDR3 protein: CASSPLAGRNNEQFF
V gene: TRBV5-4
clone size: once

CDR3 protein: CASSSSQSGYGEQYF
V gene: TRBV5-4
clone size: -